These 20 T cell receptor beta chains originate from one sample sequenced in a study of identical twins. TCRdb processed the 5' RACE reads anew with MiXCR; each CDR3 protein has one entry. Of some 790,000 distinct CDR3 sequences listed, approximately 18% are singletons. These data also featured in a second study, about T cells expressing NK-cell markers.

Sequencing was carried out using PBMCs. These receptors were obtained from a young woman in good health.

The rearrangement uses TRBV9 and TRBJ1-2, with 8 bases identical to TRBD1. The CDR3 runs 15 residues. The J segment lost 5 bases and the V segment lost 2 bases, leaving 8 bases of the junction unmatched. Germline lookup yields CDR1 SGDLS and CDR2 YYNGEE. The CDR3 loop reads CASSVDRGGGYGYTF. For the CDR3, the DNA is TGTGCCAGCAGCGTTGACAGGGGCGGCGGTTATGGCTACACCTTC.

The chain carries TRBV7-2 and TRBJ2-2; possibly TRBD2 for D (7 bases). The CDR3 covers 14 residues. V dropped 6 bases and J dropped 7 bases, with 15 bases sitting between them. Germline CDR1 and CDR2: SGHTA and FQGNSA. The CDR3 sequence: CASRSPGGHGELFF. The CDR3 DNA reads TGTGCCAGCAGGTCTCCGGGGGGCCACGGGGAGCTGTTTTTT.

The chain recombines TRBV7-2 with TRBJ2-1, with a weak D call TRBD1 (6 bases). The CDR3 is made up of 15 amino acids. V was pared by 5 bases and J by 9 bases, with 20 bases between. Germline values: CDR1 SGHTA, CDR2 FQGNSA. The CDR3 DNA reads TGTGCCAGCAGCGTAGGGGGTAGCAGAAACATTGAGCAGTTCTTC. Amino acids: CASSVGGSRNIEQFF. Together with reference TRBV7-2 and TRBJ2-1, the CDR3 gives the full variable domain: GAGVSQSPSNKVTEKGKDVELRCDPISGHTALYWYRQSLGQGLEFLIYFQGNSAPDKSGLPSDRFSAERTGGSVSTLTIQRTQQEDSAVYLCASSVGGSRNIEQFFGPGTRLTVL.

The chain carries TRBV5-1 and TRBJ1-2; D perhaps matches TRBD1 (5 bases). CDR3 length: 14 amino acids. Germline CDR1 reads SGHRS; CDR2 reads YFSETQ. Trimming removed 2 bases from V and 8 bases from J, with 16 bases in between. CDR3 sequence reads: CASSLTGTRGGYTF. DNA of the CDR3: TGCGCCAGCAGCTTAACCGGGACTCGGGGAGGCTACACCTTC.

The chain carries TRBV10-2 and TRBJ1-5; 9 bases match TRBD1. The ends lost 10 bases at V and 7 bases at J; junction bases unmatched: 11. Germline values: CDR1 WSHSY, CDR2 SAAADI. The CDR3 extends over 14 amino acids. The CDR3 coding sequence is TGCGCCACCCGAGGACAGGGGAGGCACCAGCCCCAGCATTTT. Translating it yields CATRGQGRHQPQHF.

This clonotype was recorded a few times. The chain carries TRBV30 and TRBJ2-1, with D maybe TRBD2 (6 bases). This CDR3 has 13 amino acids. The V gene lost 3 bases and the J gene lost 4 bases, with 10 bases spanning the gap. Germline V gives CDR1 GTSNPN, CDR2 SVGIG (reference sequence). This chain's CDR3 is CAWRGSGYNEQFF. The CDR3 DNA sequence: TGTGCCTGGAGGGGTAGCGGTTACAATGAGCAGTTCTTC.

This clonotype was picked up a small number of times. The gene calls are TRBV20-1 and TRBJ1-4, with unresolved D. V lost 4 bases and J lost 8, with 11 bases in between. The CDR3 is 12 amino acids. The V gene's germline CDR1 is DFQATT and CDR2 SNEGSKA (reference sequence). CDR3 region: CSATRAEEKLFF. The CDR3 nucleotides read TGCAGTGCTACACGCGCAGAGGAAAAACTGTTTTTT.

This clonotype was seen just once. The genes are TRBV12-3 or TRBV12-4 and TRBJ2-1, with 13 bases matching TRBD2. The CDR3 spans 15 residues. V lost 6 bases, J lost 8 bases, and 7 bases stayed unmatched. CDR3 residues: CASRSTSGGADEQFF. The CDR3, as DNA: TGTGCCAGCAGGAGTACTAGCGGGGGGGCTGATGAGCAGTTCTTC.

This clonotype was counted a few times. The V gene is TRBV7-2, the J gene TRBJ1-2; TRBD1 matches 7 bases. Germline-derived CDR1 and CDR2 are SGHTA and FQGNSA. The length of the CDR3 is 12 residues. V dropped 10 bases and J dropped 4; count of bases not matched to a gene: 6. The CDR3 reads CAITGTAYGYTF. The CDR3 region has the DNA TGTGCCATAACCGGGACAGCCTATGGCTACACCTTC. Together with reference TRBV7-2 and TRBJ1-2, the CDR3 gives the full variable domain: GAGVSQSPSNKVTEKGKDVELRCDPISGHTALYWYRQSLGQGLEFLIYFQGNSAPDKSGLPSDRFSAERTGGSVSTLTIQRTQQEDSAVYLCAITGTAYGYTFGSGTRLTVV.

The V and J genes are TRBV11-2 and TRBJ2-3; tentatively, D is TRBD1 or TRBD2 (5 bases each). V gave up 8 bases and J gave up 4 bases, with 19 bases separating them. The CDR3 totals 15 residues. Per the germline V gene, CDR1 is SGHAT and CDR2 is FQNNGV. For the CDR3, the DNA is TGTGCCAGCGGGACCGGGACCCGAGCTTCAGATACGCAGTATTTT. Translation gives CASGTGTRASDTQYF.

This clonotype was counted a few times. The chain couples TRBV3-1 to TRBJ2-4, with no clear D. Germline CDR1 is LGHDT and CDR2 is YNNKEL (reference sequence). The ends were cut back, 0 bases at V and 0 bases at J, with 9 bases in the middle. The CDR3 spans 16 residues. CDR3 sequence (DNA): TGTGCCAGCAGCCAAGATCTAAGTTTAGCCAAAAACATTCAGTACTTC. It encodes CASSQDLSLAKNIQYF.

The rearrangement links TRBV6-2 or TRBV6-3 to TRBJ2-1, with D tentatively TRBD2 (5 bases). The germline V gene encodes CDR1 MNHEY and CDR2 SVGEGT. Trimming removed 2 bases at V and 0 bases at J, with 14 bases between. The CDR3 spans 17 residues. CDR3 in DNA: TGTGCCAGCAGTTACAGAAGCGGAAGGAGCTCCTACAATGAGCAGTTCTTC. Translated: CASSYRSGRSSYNEQFF.

This clonotype appeared a few times. The rearrangement joins TRBV5-4 to TRBJ2-7; no reliable D call. V lost 4 bases and J lost 2, with 13 bases in between. Germline V gene lookup returns CDR1 SGHNT and CDR2 YYREEE (reference sequence). There are 14 residues in the CDR3. The DNA of the CDR3 is TGTGCCAGCAGCCCCAGCCGGAGCGCCTACGAGCAGTACTTC. This translates into CASSPSRSAYEQYF.

This clonotype was counted only a few times. This CDR3 is CSARHRGLNKNIQYF. CDR3 DNA: TGCAGTGCTAGACACCGCGGACTAAATAAAAACATTCAGTACTTC. The rearrangement joins TRBV20-1 to TRBJ2-4; TRBD2 might be the D (6 bases). The germline CDR1 and CDR2 sequences are DFQATT and SNEGSKA (reference sequence). V lost 2 bases, J lost 4 bases, and 15 bases lay in between. The CDR3 has 15 residues.

The chain joins TRBV28 to TRBJ1-4; 10 bases are shared with TRBD1. Trimming cost V 4 bases and J 4 bases; bases outside gene matches: 3. In germline, CDR1 is MDHEN, CDR2 SYDVKM. The CDR3 totals 15 residues. The CDR3 spells CASSSDRGRNEKLFF. In DNA, the CDR3 is TGTGCCAGCAGTTCCGACAGGGGGCGTAATGAAAAACTGTTTTTT.

The V gene is TRBV4-3, the J gene TRBJ2-2; possibly TRBD1 for D (6 bases). The CDR3 contains 17 residues. V lost 4 bases, J lost 1 base, and 16 bases lay in between. Germline V gives CDR1 LGHNA, CDR2 YSLEER. This CDR3 reads CASSRAAQGLNTGELFF. CDR3 DNA sequence: TGCGCCAGCAGCCGAGCAGCGCAGGGGTTGAACACCGGGGAGCTGTTTTTT.

V usage is TRBV6-5 and J usage is TRBJ2-3, with D possibly TRBD2 on 6 matching bases. This CDR3 contains 15 residues. The V end lost 4 bases, the J end lost 2 bases, and 13 bases lay between the germline ends. Germline CDR1 MNHEY, CDR2 SVGAGI. The CDR3 DNA reads as TGTGCCAGCAGTTCCTTCGGGGGAGTCACAGATACGCAGTATTTT. Translated, it gives CASSSFGGVTDTQYF.

The rearrangement links TRBV6-2 or TRBV6-3 to TRBJ2-3; the D is unclear. The CDR3 extends over 14 amino acids. Germline-derived CDR1 and CDR2 are MNHEY and SVGEGT. V was trimmed by 3 bases and J by 2 bases, leaving 9 bases between them. The CDR3 reads CASSYLALTDTQYF. The CDR3 DNA reads TGTGCCAGCAGTTATCTTGCACTCACAGATACGCAGTATTTT.

This clonotype was counted a few times. The rearrangement joins TRBV5-1 to TRBJ2-7; TRBD1 matches at 8 bases. V lost 4 bases and J lost 3; bases outside the gene matches: 9. Germline assignment: CDR1 SGHRS and CDR2 YFSETQ. The CDR3 runs to 15 residues. CDR3 nucleotide sequence: TGCGCCAGCAGCCCCCGGGCAGGGGGCGTCTACGAGCAGTACTTC. Translated: CASSPRAGGVYEQYF.

The chain uses TRBV7-2 and TRBJ2-3; either TRBD1 or TRBD2 may fit D (5 bases each). The V end was cut by 4 bases, the J end by 11 bases, with 25 bases between. This CDR3 region has 16 residues. CDR1 is SGHTA, CDR2 FQGNSA, per germline. CDR3 residues: CASSSRAGGGMRGQYF. The CDR3 DNA follows: TGTGCCAGCAGCTCCAGGGCAGGAGGTGGAATGAGAGGGCAGTATTTT.